The present T cell receptor (beta chain) was sequenced within a study of beta chain features in type 1 diabetes. Across the study: Examined across all samples were 90 million to 130 million sorted cells.

One heparinised blood draw, averaging approximately 120 mL, came from each donor. V was pared by 4 bases and J by 5 bases, with 8 bases of the junction left unmatched. Germline V gene sequence: CDR1 SGHNT, CDR2 YYREEE (reference sequence). The CDR3 consists of 14 residues. Expressed TCRB transcripts got sequenced, as all isolated RNA was reverse transcribed. Produced via immunoSEQ multiplex PCR; TCRdb's table is partial and in-frame only. The sample has more than 150,000 clones, approximately 10% seen once; the top ten hold under 0.85%. This clone was detected only a few times. The antigen is not known. Study-wide findings and caveats: Whether TCRB rearrangement is influenced by HLA type was left unresolved in this analysis. Researchers cautioned that cDNA sequencing could over-represent cells with high TCR expression. Patients with Type 1 diabetes showed moderately but significantly shorter TCRB CDR3s in all four CD4+ subsets.

The receptor was isolated from a woman under 40 with type 1 diabetes. V gene TRBV5-4 combines with J gene TRBJ1-1; the match to TRBD1 covers 7 bases. Specimen: central memory CD4+ T cells from blood. This CDR3 reads CASSGPRGLTEAFF. CDR3 DNA sequence: TGTGCCAGCAGCGGGCCGAGGGGGCTGACTGAAGCTTTCTTT.